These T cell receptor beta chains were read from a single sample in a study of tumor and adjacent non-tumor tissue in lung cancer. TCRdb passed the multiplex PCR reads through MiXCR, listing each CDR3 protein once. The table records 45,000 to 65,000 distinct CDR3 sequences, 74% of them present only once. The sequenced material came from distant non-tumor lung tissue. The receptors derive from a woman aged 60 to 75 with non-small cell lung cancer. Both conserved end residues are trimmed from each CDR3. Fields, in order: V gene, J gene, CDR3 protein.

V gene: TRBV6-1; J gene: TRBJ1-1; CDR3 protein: ASGRTRDTEAF
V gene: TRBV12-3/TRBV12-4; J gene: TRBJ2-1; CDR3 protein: ASTPYRGDNEQF
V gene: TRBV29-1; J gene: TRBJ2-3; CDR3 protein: SVPHLVPTVDTQY
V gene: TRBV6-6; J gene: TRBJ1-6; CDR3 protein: ASRPSDGYNSPFH
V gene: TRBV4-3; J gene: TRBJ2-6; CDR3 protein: ASSQDVAGANVLT
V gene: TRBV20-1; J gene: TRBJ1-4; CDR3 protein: SVPPRRGNEKLL
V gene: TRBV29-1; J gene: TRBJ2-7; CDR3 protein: SVQGHPSEDYEQY
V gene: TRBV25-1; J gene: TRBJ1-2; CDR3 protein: ASSSWGGYGYT
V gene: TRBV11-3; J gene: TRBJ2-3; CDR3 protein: ASSSDTDTKY
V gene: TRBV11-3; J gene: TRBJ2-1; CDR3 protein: ASTYQGQGSYNEQF
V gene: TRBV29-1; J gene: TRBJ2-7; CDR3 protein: SVEGQTYDHY
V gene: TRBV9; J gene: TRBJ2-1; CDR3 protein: ASSVGNNEQF
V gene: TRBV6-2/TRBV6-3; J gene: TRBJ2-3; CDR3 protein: PSSQTGQTGTDTQY
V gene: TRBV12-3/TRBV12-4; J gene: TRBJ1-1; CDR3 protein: ASNSQGSTEAF
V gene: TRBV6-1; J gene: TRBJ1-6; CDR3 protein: ASSKIEVDSPLH
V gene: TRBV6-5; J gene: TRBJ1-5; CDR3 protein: ASSITNDVRGGAQPQH
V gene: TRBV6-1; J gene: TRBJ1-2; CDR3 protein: ASRKGQDVGYI
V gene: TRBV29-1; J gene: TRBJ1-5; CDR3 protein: SVAEIYQPQH
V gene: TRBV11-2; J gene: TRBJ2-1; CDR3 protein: ASSLGLAGSNEQF
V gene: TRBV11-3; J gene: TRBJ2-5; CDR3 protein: ASSSFGSSTLQETHY
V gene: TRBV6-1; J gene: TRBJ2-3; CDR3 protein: ASSLRKSTDTQY
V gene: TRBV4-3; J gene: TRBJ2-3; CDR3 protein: ASSQEGRCTNTQY
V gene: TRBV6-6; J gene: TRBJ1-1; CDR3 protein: ASSTEEDTEAF
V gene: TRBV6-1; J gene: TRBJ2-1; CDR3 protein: AGMALAGAF
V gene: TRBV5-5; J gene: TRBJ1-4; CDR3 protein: ASGLEGQLHEKLF
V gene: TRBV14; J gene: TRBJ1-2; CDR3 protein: ASSQGQDYGYT
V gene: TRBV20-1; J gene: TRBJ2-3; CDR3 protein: SEVAAADTQY
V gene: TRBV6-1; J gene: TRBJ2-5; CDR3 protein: AASTGQWAETQY
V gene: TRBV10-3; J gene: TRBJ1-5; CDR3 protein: TISEARGQPQH
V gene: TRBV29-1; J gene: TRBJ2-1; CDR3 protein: SVGSGGGGNEQI
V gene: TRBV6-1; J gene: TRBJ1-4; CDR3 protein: ASSSEGEQANEKLF
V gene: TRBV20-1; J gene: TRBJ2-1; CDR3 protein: SARSAGPPLNSYNEQF
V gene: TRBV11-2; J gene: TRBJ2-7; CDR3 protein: ASSWGSALYEQY
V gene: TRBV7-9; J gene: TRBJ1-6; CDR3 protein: ASTQGDSPLH
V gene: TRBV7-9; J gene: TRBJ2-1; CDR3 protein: ASSLQLIGRGIDKQF
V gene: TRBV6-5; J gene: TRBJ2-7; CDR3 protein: ASSLLSGDGEQY
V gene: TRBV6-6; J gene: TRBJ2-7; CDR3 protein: ASSSSETLGEQC
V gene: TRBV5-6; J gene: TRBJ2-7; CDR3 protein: ASSFLVGSIYEQY
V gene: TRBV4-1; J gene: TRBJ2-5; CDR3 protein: ASSPGPEGTQY
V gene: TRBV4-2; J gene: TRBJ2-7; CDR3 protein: ASSQLDLGEGGYEQY
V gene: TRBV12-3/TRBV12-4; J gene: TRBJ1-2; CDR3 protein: DSSSRGGGGFNYGYT
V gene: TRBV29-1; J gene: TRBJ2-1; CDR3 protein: SAGHRAGEQF
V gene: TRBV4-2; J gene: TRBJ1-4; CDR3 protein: ASSPEAGGANEKLF
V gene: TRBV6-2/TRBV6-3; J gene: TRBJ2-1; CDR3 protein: VSSPTSGRAANDEQF
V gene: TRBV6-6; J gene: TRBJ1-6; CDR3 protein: ANSFDEESSYNSPLR
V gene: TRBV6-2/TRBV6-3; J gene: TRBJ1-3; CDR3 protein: DSSYKEMNWNTIY
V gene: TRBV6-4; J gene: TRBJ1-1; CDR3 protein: ASKETDTKEAF
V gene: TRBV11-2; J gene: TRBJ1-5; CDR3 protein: ASSFTGNESQH
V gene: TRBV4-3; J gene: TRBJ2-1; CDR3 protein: ANSQFFTSGTAIDDQF
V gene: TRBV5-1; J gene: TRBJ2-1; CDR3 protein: ASSLRTSRSHEQF
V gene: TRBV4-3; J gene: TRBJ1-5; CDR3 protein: ASSQYWVKPRGSQPKH
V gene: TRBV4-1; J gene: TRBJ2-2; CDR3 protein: ASSQERLRTSNRNTGELF
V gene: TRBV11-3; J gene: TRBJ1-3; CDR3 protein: TTREHSGNSIY
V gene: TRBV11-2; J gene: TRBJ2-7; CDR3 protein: ASTLGAGSYYEQH
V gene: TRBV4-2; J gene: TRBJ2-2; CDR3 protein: ASRQGTGGNTGELF
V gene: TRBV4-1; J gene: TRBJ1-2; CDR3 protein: ASSQGVWGNHGYT
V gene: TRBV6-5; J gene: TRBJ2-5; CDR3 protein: ANSAPGEEETLY
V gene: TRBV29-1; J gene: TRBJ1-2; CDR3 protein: SVPNRGDYT